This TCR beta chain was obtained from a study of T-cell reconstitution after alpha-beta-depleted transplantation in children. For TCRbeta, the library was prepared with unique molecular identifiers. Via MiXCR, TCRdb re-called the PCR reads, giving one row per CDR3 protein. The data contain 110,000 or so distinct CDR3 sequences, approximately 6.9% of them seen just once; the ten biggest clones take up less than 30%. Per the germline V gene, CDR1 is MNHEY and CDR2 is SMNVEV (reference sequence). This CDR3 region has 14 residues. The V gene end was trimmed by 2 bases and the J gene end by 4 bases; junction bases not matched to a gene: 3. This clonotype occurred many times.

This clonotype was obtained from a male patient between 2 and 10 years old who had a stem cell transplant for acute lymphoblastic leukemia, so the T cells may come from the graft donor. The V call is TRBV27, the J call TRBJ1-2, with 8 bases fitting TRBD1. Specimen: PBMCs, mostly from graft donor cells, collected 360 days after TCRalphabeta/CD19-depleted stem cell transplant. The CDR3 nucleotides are TGTGCCAGCAGTTTACGGGACAGGTCCTATGGCTACACCTTC. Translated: CASSLRDRSYGYTF.